Sequencing of this T cell receptor beta chain was carried out in a study of OX40 agonist ivuxolimab in advanced cancers. Looking at the study overall: A male proportion of 82.7% was recorded, with mean age approximately 57 years and range roughly 23 to 79. Broader study findings: Doses of 0.1 to 3.0 mg/kg were accompanied by clonal expansion of CD4+ and CD8+ blood T cells by week 6.

This clone has only one observation. Its antigen is unidentified. The germline CDR1 and CDR2 sequences are KGHSH and LQKENI. CDR3 size: 13 residues. V dropped 6 bases and J dropped 8 bases, with 14 bases sitting between them. This table comes from immunoSEQ multiplex PCR, and its TCRdb copy is limited to in-frame clones, with some not included. The data contain roughly 86,000 clones, around 90% of them singletons. Sequenced material: CD4+ or CD8+ T cells sorted from blood, taken in a trial of the OX40 agonist ivuxolimab. The V gene is TRBV18, the J gene TRBJ2-1; tentatively, D is TRBD1 (5 bases). This receptor was obtained from an adult with an advanced solid tumor such as melanoma, head and neck, liver or kidney cancer. CDR3 sequence reads: CASSRGRADEQFF. The CDR3 region has the DNA TGTGCCAGCTCTCGAGGCAGGGCGGATGAGCAGTTCTTC.